This entry concerns a single T cell receptor beta chain. Its cognate antigen has yet to be identified. There are no base qualities to consult, and no much larger clone falls within one base. A fixed 350 ng of DNA was loaded for every bulk PBMC sample. The immunoSEQ TCRb Assay kit was used according to manufacturer instructions to amplify TCR beta CDR3 sequences from genomic DNA. The KAPA Library Quantification Kit for Illumina platforms was used to quantify the pooled libraries by qPCR. Pooled libraries were clustered at about 0.55-1.2 pM and sequenced on an Illumina NextSeq 500. The source study handled its data this way. TCR data were analyzed with immunoSEQ ANALYZER and the R LymphoSeq package. A rearrangement efficiency score was calculated as productive divided by the sum of productive and non-productive CDR3 sequences. Clonality was measured with the Gini coefficient and diversity with the Renyi index at alpha=1, and both measures were compared pairwise between timepoints within each patient. In LymphoSeq, clonal relatedness was computed with an edit distance of 3 and repertoire similarity was computed with the Bhattacharyya coefficient. To classify response, a linear discriminant analysis based on week-3 changes in clonality and diversity was built using the R MASS and caret packages. Entries here come from immuneACCESS through TCRdb and include only in-frame sequences with V and J called. Some clones fail to appear in such tables; in the studies checked, an unresolved V gene covers under half of the shortfall, and the cause of the remainder is unknown. For V, J and clone size, that table is used; D and trimming come from the DNA. This sample holds some 11,000 clones; approximately 80% were observed only once. Around 22% of the sample is held by the ten biggest clonotypes.

Looking up the germline V gene yields CDR1 MNHEY and CDR2 SVGAGI. Reading from cysteine to phenylalanine, the CDR3 counts 13 amino acids. The CDR3 DNA has 39 bases and is translated from base 1. V was cut back by 5 bases and J by 4 bases, leaving a gap of 9 bases between them. This specimen belongs to a study of blood T cell dynamics during melanoma immunotherapy (TCRdb year 2020). Background for the entire study: Patients had metastatic melanoma and received first-line pembrolizumab or nivolumab plus ipilimumab as standard of care in the United Kingdom. To identify early correlates of response, the study profiled peripheral T cell receptor repertoires in patients with metastatic melanoma before and after one cycle of checkpoint inhibitor therapy. Consecutive patients formed a training cohort, and a further independent group of patients from the same centre was pooled into an external validation set.

This specimen's time point label, per the study, means: week 3, after first cycle of checkpoint inhibitor. Blood samples were taken before treatment (T0) and at week 3 (W3), following the first cycle of checkpoint blockade. Except for two patients with rapid clinical progression, response was assessed 12 weeks after the first infusion by RECIST 1.1; disease control meant complete response, partial response or stable disease. Patients were not eligible if they had prior systemic cancer treatment, concomitant immunosuppressant therapy or synchronous other active malignancies. TCR beta was sequenced in both bulk PBMC and plasma cell-free DNA in order to track circulating cells as well as T cell turnover. Lymphoprep and SepMate tubes were used to isolate PBMC from blood, and red cell lysis was then performed. QIAamp DNA Blood Mini kits were used to extract DNA from PBMC and from sorted T cell subsets.

Paper-wide results and their limitations: Whether the T cell clones behind the repertoire changes were melanoma-specific or instead reflected general immune activation was something the study could not determine. The relatively small sample size was acknowledged as something that could potentially limit how far the results can be generalized. A bifurcated reorganization of the PBMC repertoire at W3, with increased clonality or increased diversity, was observed in patients who later achieved disease control, unlike in progressors.

The sequence links TRBV6-5 to TRBJ2-1, with the D gene not clear enough to name. This sequence originates from a human donor with melanoma. This sample comprised blood, obtained from a patient treated with checkpoint blockade. The CDR3 protein: CASSNGRYNEQFF. In nucleotides, the sequence is TGTGCCAGCAGTAACGGACGGTACAATGAGCAGTTCTTC.